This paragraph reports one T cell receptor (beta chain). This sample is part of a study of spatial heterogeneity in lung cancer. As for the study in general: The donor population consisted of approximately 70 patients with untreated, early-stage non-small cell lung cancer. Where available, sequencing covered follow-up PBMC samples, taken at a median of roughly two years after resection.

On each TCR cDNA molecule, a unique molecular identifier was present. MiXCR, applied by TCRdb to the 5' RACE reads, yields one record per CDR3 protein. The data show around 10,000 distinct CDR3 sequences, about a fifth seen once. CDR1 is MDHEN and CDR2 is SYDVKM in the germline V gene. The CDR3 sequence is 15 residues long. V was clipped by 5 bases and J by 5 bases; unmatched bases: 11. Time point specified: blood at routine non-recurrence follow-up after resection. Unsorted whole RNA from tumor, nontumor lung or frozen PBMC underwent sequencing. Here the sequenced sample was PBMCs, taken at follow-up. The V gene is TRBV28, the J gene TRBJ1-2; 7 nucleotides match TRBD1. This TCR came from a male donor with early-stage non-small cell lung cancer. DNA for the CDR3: TGTGCCAGCAGTCCCCCGAAGGGGGCGAGTTATGGCTACACCTTC. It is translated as CASSPPKGASYGYTF.